This T cell receptor beta chain is from a study of blood T cell repertoires in COVID-19. Whole-study context: Spain, Italy and the United States supplied samples that represented acute and convalescent COVID-19. In each case, the material was cDNA or gDNA derived from T cells, B-cell-depleted T cells, or PBMCs.

The data were produced by immunoSEQ multiplex PCR, yet TCRdb's version contains in-frame clones alone and is incomplete. This sample has about 310,000 clones, with 87% found just once. V shed 7 bases and J shed 6 bases, with 13 bases lying between them. The length of the CDR3 is 14 residues. Germline V gene lookup returns CDR1 SGHTA and CDR2 FQGNSA. This clone has a single count. The gene calls are TRBV7-2 and TRBJ1-6; D gene ambiguous. The source is a woman aged 45-65 years who had recovered from COVID-19. Material: peripheral blood. This CDR3 reads CASKLRQTNSPLHF. DNA for the CDR3: TGTGCCAGCAAGCTGAGGCAGACTAATTCACCCCTCCACTTT. Full variable domain (remainder filled in from reference TRBV7-2 and TRBJ1-6): GAGVSQSPSNKVTEKGKDVELRCDPISGHTALYWYRQSLGQGLEFLIYFQGNSAPDKSGLPSDRFSAERTGGSVSTLTIQRTQQEDSAVYLCASKLRQTNSPLHFGNGTRLTVT.